The next 22 T cell receptor beta chains were all read from a single sample in a study of OX40 agonist ivuxolimab in advanced cancers. Here immunoSEQ multiplex PCR was the method, and the copy in TCRdb shows in-frame clones only, minus some. The profile shows around 64,000 clones, around nine tenths of them singletons. This material consisted of CD4+ or CD8+ T cells sorted from blood, taken in a trial of the OX40 agonist ivuxolimab. The receptors originated from an adult with an advanced solid tumor such as melanoma, head and neck, liver or kidney cancer.

This chain links TRBV29-1 with TRBJ2-1, with 8 bases fitting TRBD1. This CDR3 has 12 residues. The V gene end was trimmed by 7 bases and the J gene end by 9 bases; junction bases not matched to a gene: 8. Germline assignment: CDR1 SQVTM and CDR2 ANQGSEA. The chain's CDR3 is CSGGRGTGEQFF. DNA of the CDR3: TGCAGCGGTGGCAGGGGGACAGGTGAGCAGTTCTTC.

CDR3 in DNA: TGTGCCACCCAAGCGGGGAACACCGGGGAGCTGTTTTTT. This gives the protein CATQAGNTGELFF. The genes are TRBV15 and TRBJ2-2; weak D call: TRBD2 (6 bases). V was cut by 8 bases and J by 1 base, with 8 bases left in between. Germline V gene data show CDR1 as LNHNV and CDR2 as YYDKDF (reference sequence). The CDR3 spans 13 residues.

This rearrangement joins TRBV27 to TRBJ2-1; possibly TRBD1 for D (7 bases). CDR3 length: 15 residues. CDR1 is MNHEY, CDR2 SMNVEV, per germline (reference sequence). Trimming removed 2 bases at V and 8 bases at J, with 16 bases between. Written as DNA, the CDR3 is TGTGCCAGCAGTTTACGGGACAGCAGGAGGGATGAGCAGTTCTTC. Translating gives CASSLRDSRRDEQFF.

This chain links TRBV2 with TRBJ1-4; a weak D match, TRBD1 (5 bases). The CDR3 is made up of 15 amino acids. V lost 2 bases to trimming and J lost 2 bases, with 9 bases between them. CDR1 SNHLY and CDR2 FYNNEI come from the germline V gene. The CDR3 sequence is CASSERGGTNEKLFF. For the CDR3, the DNA is TGTGCCAGCAGTGAAAGGGGTGGCACTAATGAAAAACTGTTTTTT.

In regard to this clone: At one of its ends the junction is not consistent with the germline gene, which may arise from a read error. The chain carries TRBV7-7 and TRBJ2-5; D is uncertain. This CDR3 is built from 13 residues. From germline, CDR1 is SSHAT and CDR2 FNYEAQ (reference sequence). The CDR3: CASSLNRQETQYF. For the CDR3, the DNA is TGTGCTAGCAGCTTAAACAGACAAGAGACCCAGTACTTC.

This clone was recorded once. The gene calls are TRBV6-1 and TRBJ1-2, with 7 bases fitting TRBD1. Per the germline V gene, CDR1 is MNHNS and CDR2 is SASEGT. V was clipped by 6 bases and J by 8 bases; unmatched bases: 6. The CDR3 is made up of 12 amino acids. In DNA, the CDR3 is TGTGCCAGCAGGGCAGGGGGGTTCGGCTACACCTTC. This codes for CASRAGGFGYTF.

This clone appeared once. V is TRBV7-9 and J is TRBJ2-5; 8 bases line up with TRBD1. Germline V gene lookup returns CDR1 SEHNR and CDR2 FQNEAQ (reference sequence). J was trimmed by 1 base and V by 4 bases; bases with no gene match: 5. The CDR3 has 15 residues. The CDR3 region has the DNA TGTGCCAGCAGCTCTTGGGACAGGCGCCAAGAGACCCAGTACTTC. Its translation is CASSSWDRRQETQYF.

The chain is built from TRBV28 and TRBJ1-3; D may be TRBD1 (5 bases). The CDR3 has 13 amino acids. Trimming removed 3 bases at V and 4 bases at J, with 7 bases between. CDR1 is MDHEN, CDR2 SYDVKM, per germline. The CDR3 region has the DNA TGTGCCAGCAGTTTTGGGGCGGGAAACACCATATATTTT. Protein: CASSFGAGNTIYF.

The chain uses TRBV5-1 and TRBJ1-3; D might be TRBD1 (5 bases). CDR1 and CDR2 (germline): SGHRS, YFSETQ. CDR3 length equals 17 residues. Between the trimmed V and J ends, which lost 0 bases and 4 bases, there was a span of 17 bases. CDR3 sequence reads: CASSLAAGQNSGNTIYF. CDR3 DNA sequence: TGCGCCAGCAGCTTGGCCGCGGGGCAAAACTCCGGAAACACCATATATTTT.

V and J are TRBV28 and TRBJ1-3; 9 nucleotides line up with TRBD1. The CDR3 is 14 amino acids. J gave up 4 bases and V 8 bases, and 6 bases lay outside the gene matches. CDR1 is MDHEN, CDR2 SYDVKM, per germline. The CDR3 DNA reads as TGTGCCAGCGTGACAGGGGGTACGGGAAACACCATATATTTT. Translating it yields CASVTGGTGNTIYF.

This rearrangement joins TRBV10-3 to TRBJ1-2, with TRBD1 identical over 8 bases. CDR3 length equals 13 residues. With V trimmed by 6 bases and J by 3 bases, 3 bases remained unmatched. Germline V gene sequence: CDR1 ENHRY, CDR2 SYGVKD. The CDR3 nucleotides read TGTGCCATCAGATCACAGGGGGACTATGGCTACACCTTC. It yields the protein CAIRSQGDYGYTF.

The gene calls are TRBV4-1 and TRBJ2-1, with 11 bases fitting TRBD2. Germline CDR1 is MGHRA and CDR2 is YSYEKL. The CDR3 is 13 residues long. V shed 8 bases, J shed 7 bases, and the junction held 4 bases outside the gene matches. The CDR3 protein is CASGLAGVNEQFF. CDR3 bases: TGCGCCAGCGGACTAGCGGGCGTTAATGAGCAGTTCTTC.

The V gene is TRBV6-1, the J gene TRBJ1-5; 10 nucleotides line up with TRBD1. The J segment lost 6 bases and the V segment lost 6 bases, leaving 5 bases of the junction unmatched. Germline V gene sequence: CDR1 MNHNS, CDR2 SASEGT. The CDR3 length is 14 residues. The CDR3: CASSGTGDGQPQHF. As DNA, the CDR3 is TGTGCCAGCAGCGGGACAGGGGACGGTCAGCCCCAGCATTTT.

The DNA of the CDR3 is TGTGCCAGCAGTTACTCGGACAGGGCCTATGGCTACACCTTC. Encoded protein: CASSYSDRAYGYTF. The chain employs TRBV6-5 and TRBJ1-2; 8 bases match TRBD1. V lost 0 bases to trimming and J lost 4 bases; unmatched junction nucleotides: 1. In germline, CDR1 is MNHEY, CDR2 SVGAGI. This CDR3 spans 14 amino acids.

This chain uses TRBV29-1 with TRBJ2-1; D perhaps matches TRBD1 (6 bases). The V end was cut by 7 bases, the J end by 11 bases, with 12 bases between. This CDR3 is 10 amino acids long. The germline V gene has CDR1 SQVTM and CDR2 ANQGSEA. Here the CDR3 reads CSASGQQQFF. In DNA form, the CDR3 reads TGCAGCGCGTCTGGACAGCAGCAGTTCTTC.

V and J are TRBV28 and TRBJ2-7; the D gene is possibly TRBD2 (8 bases). The V gene's germline CDR1 is MDHEN and CDR2 SYDVKM. The CDR3 has 12 residues. V was cut by 8 bases and J by 5 bases, with 13 bases left in between. For the CDR3, the DNA is TGTGCCAGCTCGGGAGGGGGCGACGAGCAGTACTTC. It codes for CASSGGGDEQYF.

This chain connects TRBV28 to TRBJ2-3, with D perhaps TRBD1 or TRBD2 (5 bases each). The CDR3 contains 12 residues. The germline V gene encodes CDR1 MDHEN and CDR2 SYDVKM. Trimming took 4 bases from V and 7 from J, leaving 9 bases between them. The CDR3 is CASSSGPYTQYF. DNA for the CDR3: TGTGCCAGCAGTTCGGGGCCCTATACGCAGTATTTT.

The chain is built from TRBV2 and TRBJ2-5; D is tentatively TRBD1 or TRBD2 (6 bases each). V lost 1 base to trimming and J lost 4 bases, with 10 bases between them. The CDR3 length is 14 residues. Germline loops: CDR1 SNHLY, CDR2 FYNNEI. CDR3 sequence reads: CASSEGGARETQYF. CDR3 sequence (DNA): TGTGCCAGCAGTGAAGGGGGGGCCCGAGAGACCCAGTACTTC.

J is TRBJ2-7 and V is TRBV28, with 8 bases identical to TRBD2. The CDR3 spans 14 residues. V shed 6 bases and J 5 bases; nucleotides not matched to a gene: 9. CDR1 is MDHEN, CDR2 SYDVKM, per germline. The CDR3 DNA reads TGTGCCAGCAGCCCGGCGGGGGGCAGCGACGAGCAGTACTTC. Its translation: CASSPAGGSDEQYF. The variable domain in full, completed from reference TRBV28 and TRBJ2-7, reads DVKVTQSSRYLVKRTGEKVFLECVQDMDHENMFWYRQDPGLGLRLIYFSYDVKMKEKGDIPEGYSVSREKKERFSLILESASTNQTSMYLCASSPAGGSDEQYFGPGTRLTVT.

The chain carries TRBV6-5 and TRBJ1-6, with D possibly TRBD1 on 5 matching bases. This CDR3 contains 15 residues. Trimming removed 6 bases from V and 10 bases from J, with 19 bases in between. The germline V gene encodes CDR1 MNHEY and CDR2 SVGAGI. The DNA of the CDR3 is TGTGCCAGCAGAGCCCGGGACGGACGTGGCTCACCCCTCCACTTT. Protein: CASRARDGRGSPLHF.

The V call is TRBV5-1, the J call TRBJ2-1; D not resolved. Germline V gives CDR1 SGHRS, CDR2 YFSETQ. This CDR3 is built from 15 residues. Trimming pared 0 bases from V and 8 bases from J, leaving 15 bases between. The CDR3 coding sequence is TGCGCCAGCAGCTTGGTACCCCCTCAACCGCATGAGCAGTTCTTC. This sequence encodes CASSLVPPQPHEQFF.

V usage is TRBV5-4 and J usage is TRBJ1-2; 12 positions match TRBD1. V trimming: 4 bases; J trimming: 8 bases; junction bases outside the gene matches: 12. The CDR3 spans 16 residues. The germline V gene encodes CDR1 SGHNT and CDR2 YYREEE (reference sequence). Here the CDR3 reads CASSLAGTGGAGGYTF. CDR3 sequence (DNA): TGTGCCAGCAGCCTAGCCGGGACAGGGGGCGCGGGAGGCTACACCTTC.